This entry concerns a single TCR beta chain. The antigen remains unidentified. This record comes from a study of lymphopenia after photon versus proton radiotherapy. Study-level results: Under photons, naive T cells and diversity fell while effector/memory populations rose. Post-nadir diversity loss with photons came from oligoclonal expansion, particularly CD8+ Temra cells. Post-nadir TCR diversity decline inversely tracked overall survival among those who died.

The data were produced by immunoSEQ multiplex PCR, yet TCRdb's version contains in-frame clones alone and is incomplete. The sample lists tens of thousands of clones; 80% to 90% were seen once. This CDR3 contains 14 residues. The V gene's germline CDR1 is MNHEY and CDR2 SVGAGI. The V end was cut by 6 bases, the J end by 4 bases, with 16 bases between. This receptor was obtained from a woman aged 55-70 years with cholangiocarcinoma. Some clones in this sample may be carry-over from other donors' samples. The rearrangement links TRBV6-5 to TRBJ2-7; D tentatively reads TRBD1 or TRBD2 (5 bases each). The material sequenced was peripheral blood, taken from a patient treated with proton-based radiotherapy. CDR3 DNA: TGTGCCAGCAGCTCCTGGGGGACCGTTTACGAGCAGTACTTC. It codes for CASSSWGTVYEQYF.